A single sample is the source of the 5 T cell receptor beta chains below, sequenced in a study of T cells after yellow fever vaccination. TCRdb recomputed calls from the 5' RACE reads with MiXCR, one row per CDR3 protein. The table has tens of thousands of distinct CDR3 sequences, approximately 7.5% seen once; the top ten hold roughly two fifths. Sequenced material: CD8+ T cells sorted from PBMCs, taken on the day of the yellow fever booster vaccination. These TCRs come from a young man who received the YFV17D yellow fever vaccine.

This clonotype was picked up many times. The chain couples TRBV6-5 to TRBJ2-1, with 10 bases aligning to TRBD2. From germline, CDR1 is MNHEY and CDR2 SVGAGI. The CDR3 consists of 15 residues. V was pared by 1 base and J by 6 bases, with 3 bases of the junction left unmatched. The CDR3 spells CASSYWASGSNEQFF. CDR3 bases: TGTGCCAGCAGTTACTGGGCTAGCGGGAGCAATGAGCAGTTCTTC.

The table lists this clonotype with a few counts. The chain links TRBV11-1 to TRBJ2-3; 10 nucleotides agree with TRBD2. V dropped 7 bases and J dropped 1; count of bases not matched to a gene: 17. In germline, CDR1 is SGHAT, CDR2 FQDESV (reference sequence). The CDR3 has 19 amino acids. Here the CDR3 reads CASMPYGAGGAVGTDTQYF. Written as DNA, the CDR3 is TGTGCCAGCATGCCCTATGGAGCGGGAGGGGCCGTGGGCACAGATACGCAGTATTTT.

This clonotype was observed many times. The rearrangement joins TRBV7-9 to TRBJ2-7, with TRBD1 matching 11 bases. Germline CDR1 reads SEHNR; CDR2 reads FQNEAQ (reference sequence). The V segment lost 6 bases and the J segment 7 bases; nucleotides outside the gene matches: 5. This CDR3 has 13 residues. As DNA, the CDR3 is TGTGCCAGCAGGGACAGGGGGCTCCTGGAGCAGTACTTC. Its translation is CASRDRGLLEQYF.

The rearrangement links TRBV7-6 to TRBJ2-3; D gene unclear. The ends were cut back, 3 bases at V and 3 bases at J, with 13 bases in the middle. This CDR3 is 15 amino acids long. The V gene's germline CDR1 is SGHVS and CDR2 FNYEAQ. CDR3 loop: CASSFKGGSTDTQYF. CDR3 in DNA: TGTGCCAGCAGCTTTAAGGGTGGAAGTACAGATACGCAGTATTTT.

This clonotype was detected only a few times. This chain connects TRBV6-1 to TRBJ2-5; 8 nucleotides align to TRBD1. The trim removed 5 bases at V and 7 bases at J, leaving 9 bases unmatched. This CDR3 region has 14 residues. CDR1 and CDR2 (germline): MNHNS, SASEGT. The CDR3: CASSHGQGIGTQYF. The CDR3 nucleotides are TGTGCCAGCAGTCATGGACAGGGCATCGGGACCCAGTACTTC.